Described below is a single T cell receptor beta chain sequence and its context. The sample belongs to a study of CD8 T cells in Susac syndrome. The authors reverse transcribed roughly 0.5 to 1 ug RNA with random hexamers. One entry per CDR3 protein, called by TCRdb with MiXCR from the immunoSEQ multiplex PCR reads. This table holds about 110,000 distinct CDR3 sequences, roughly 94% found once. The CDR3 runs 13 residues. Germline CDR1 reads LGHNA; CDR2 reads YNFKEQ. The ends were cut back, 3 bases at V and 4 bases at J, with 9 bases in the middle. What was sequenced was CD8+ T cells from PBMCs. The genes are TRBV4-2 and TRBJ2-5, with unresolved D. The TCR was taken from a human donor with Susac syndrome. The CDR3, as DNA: TGTGCCAGCAGCCAGACCGTCGGAGAGACCCAGTACTTC. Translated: CASSQTVGETQYF.